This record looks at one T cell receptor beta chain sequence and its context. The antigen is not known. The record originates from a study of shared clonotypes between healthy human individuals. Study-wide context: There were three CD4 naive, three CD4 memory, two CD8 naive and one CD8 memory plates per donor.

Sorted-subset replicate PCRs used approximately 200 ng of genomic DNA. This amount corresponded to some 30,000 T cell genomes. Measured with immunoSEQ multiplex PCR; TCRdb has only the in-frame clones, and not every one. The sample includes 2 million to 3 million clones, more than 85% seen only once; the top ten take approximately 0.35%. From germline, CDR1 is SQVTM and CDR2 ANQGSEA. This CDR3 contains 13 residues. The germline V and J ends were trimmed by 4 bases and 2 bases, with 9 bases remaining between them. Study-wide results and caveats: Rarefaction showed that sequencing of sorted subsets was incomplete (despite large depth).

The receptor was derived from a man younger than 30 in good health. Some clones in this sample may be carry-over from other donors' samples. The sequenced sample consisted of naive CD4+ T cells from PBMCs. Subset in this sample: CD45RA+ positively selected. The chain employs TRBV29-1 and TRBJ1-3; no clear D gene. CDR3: CSVGLRAGNTIYF. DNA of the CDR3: TGCAGCGTTGGATTAAGGGCTGGAAACACCATATATTTT.